These 30 T cell receptor beta chains came from one sample sequenced in a study of cytomegalovirus exposure and HLA in healthy donors. Both 60 Vbeta primers and 13 Jbeta primers went into the PCR. Using immunoSEQ multiplex PCR, the repertoire was profiled, and TCRdb retains in-frame clones only, with some absent. Of 180,000 or so clones in the sample, 75% were seen once. Sequencing input: PBMCs. The receptors derive from a woman in her 40s in good health and CMV-seropositive.

The chain uses TRBV5-1 and TRBJ1-1; 12 positions agree with TRBD1. This CDR3 region has 18 residues. The V gene's germline CDR1 is SGHRS and CDR2 YFSETQ. V shed 6 bases and J 5 bases; nucleotides not matched to a gene: 17. DNA for the CDR3: TGCGCCAGCACGAGGCTGGATTGGGACAGGGGGCGCATGACTGAAGCTTTCTTT. Amino acid sequence: CASTRLDWDRGRMTEAFF.

The chain is built from TRBV11-1 and TRBJ1-1; D not resolved. The ends were cut back, 2 bases at V and 3 bases at J, with 7 bases in the middle. Germline V gene data show CDR1 as SGHAT and CDR2 as FQDESV (reference sequence). The length of the CDR3 is 13 residues. The CDR3 region has the DNA TGTGCCAGCAGCTTACTGCGGGACACTGAAGCTTTCTTT. Translated, it gives CASSLLRDTEAFF. Based on the CDR3 plus reference TRBV11-1 and TRBJ1-1, the full variable domain is EAEVAQSPRYKITEKSQAVAFWCDPISGHATLYWYRQILGQGPELLVQFQDESVVDDSQLPKDRFSAERLKGVDSTLKIQPAELGDSAMYLCASSLLRDTEAFFGQGTRLTVV.

The chain carries TRBV18 and TRBJ2-3; a possible D gene is TRBD1 (6 bases). This CDR3 is built from 14 residues. V was trimmed by 6 bases and J by 3 bases, leaving 13 bases between them. Germline assignment: CDR1 KGHSH and CDR2 LQKENI. CDR3 sequence reads: CASSLGARTDTQYF. CDR3 nucleotides: TGTGCCAGCTCCTTGGGGGCGCGGACAGATACGCAGTATTTT.

The V gene is TRBV5-1, the J gene TRBJ2-2; D perhaps matches TRBD1 (5 bases). V shed 4 bases and J shed 5 bases, with 12 bases lying between them. CDR3 length: 14 amino acids. In germline, CDR1 is SGHRS, CDR2 YFSETQ. CDR3 DNA sequence: TGCGCCAGCAGCCGTGACAGTACGACCGGGGAGCTGTTTTTT. This sequence encodes CASSRDSTTGELFF. Supplemented by reference TRBV5-1 and TRBJ2-2, the full variable domain reads KAGVTQTPRYLIKTRGQQVTLSCSPISGHRSVSWYQQTPGQGLQFLFEYFSETQRNKGNFPGRFSGRQFSNSRSEMNVSTLELGDSALYLCASSRDSTTGELFFGEGSRLTVL.

The V and J genes are TRBV5-1 and TRBJ2-1, with D possibly being TRBD2 (6 bases). V was shortened by 3 bases and J by 5 bases, with 9 bases between the two germline ends. From germline, CDR1 is SGHRS and CDR2 YFSETQ. The CDR3 totals 13 residues. The CDR3 bases are TGCGCCAGCAGCTCATTAGCGGACAATGAGCAGTTCTTC. Translated: CASSSLADNEQFF. Full variable domain (outside the CDR3, taken from reference TRBV5-1 and TRBJ2-1): KAGVTQTPRYLIKTRGQQVTLSCSPISGHRSVSWYQQTPGQGLQFLFEYFSETQRNKGNFPGRFSGRQFSNSRSEMNVSTLELGDSALYLCASSSLADNEQFFGPGTRLTVL.

The chain's CDR3 is CASRQGFDNSPLHF. In DNA, the CDR3 is TGTGCCAGCAGACAGGGGTTTGATAATTCACCCCTCCACTTT. The rearrangement uses TRBV5-4 and TRBJ1-6, with TRBD1 matching over 7 bases. Looked up from germline, CDR1 is SGHNT and CDR2 is YYREEE (reference sequence). The CDR3 has 14 residues. Losses at the gene ends were 5 bases for V and 5 bases for J; bases not matched to a gene: 4.

This chain joins TRBV6-6 and TRBJ2-3, with D perhaps matching TRBD1 (5 bases). There are 13 residues in the CDR3. Looked up from germline, CDR1 is MNHNY and CDR2 is SVGAGI (reference sequence). Trimming stripped 4 bases from V and 3 bases from J, with 8 bases between. CDR3 sequence (DNA): TGTGCCAGCAGTTCAGGGCGTACAGATACGCAGTATTTT. It specifies CASSSGRTDTQYF.

V usage is TRBV7-9 and J usage is TRBJ1-1; no reliable D call. The CDR3 is made up of 12 amino acids. CDR1 and CDR2 from the germline V gene are SEHNR and FQNEAQ (reference sequence). Trimming took 3 bases from V and 7 from J, leaving 9 bases between them. The DNA for the CDR3 is TGTGCCAGCAGCTTGCCGGGTGGTGAAGCTTTCTTT. Its protein is CASSLPGGEAFF.

The chain employs TRBV5-6 and TRBJ2-7, with 7 nucleotides matching TRBD1. This CDR3 region has 15 residues. Germline-derived CDR1 and CDR2 are SGHDT and YYEEEE. V shed 4 bases and J 1 base; nucleotides not matched to a gene: 8. The CDR3 sequence is CASSPRQGISYEQYF. Here the CDR3 DNA reads TGTGCCAGCAGCCCTCGACAGGGTATATCCTACGAGCAGTACTTC.

This sequence joins TRBV30 and TRBJ1-2, with 9 nucleotides matching TRBD1. Germline V gives CDR1 GTSNPN, CDR2 SVGIG (reference sequence). V lost 5 bases and J lost 3; bases outside the gene matches: 4. The length of the CDR3 is 13 residues. CDR3 nucleotide sequence: TGTGCCTGGGGGGACAGGGTCTACTATGGCTACACCTTC. Its translation: CAWGDRVYYGYTF.

The gene calls are TRBV7-2 and TRBJ2-2; 8 bases align to TRBD2. From germline, CDR1 is SGHTA and CDR2 FQGNSA. Trimming at V came to 2 bases and at J to 5 bases, leaving 1 base not matched to a gene. This CDR3 is built from 14 residues. The DNA for the CDR3 is TGTGCCAGCAGCTTACGGGGGGGAACCGGGGAGCTGTTTTTT. As protein: CASSLRGGTGELFF.

The gene calls are TRBV4-1 and TRBJ1-1; D unclear. CDR3 size: 16 residues. Trimming pared 2 bases from V and 0 bases from J, leaving 13 bases between. CDR1 and CDR2 from the germline V gene are MGHRA and YSYEKL. In nucleotides, the CDR3 is TGCGCCAGCAGCCAACCTTTGACACCGGTGAACACTGAAGCTTTCTTT. Amino acids: CASSQPLTPVNTEAFF.

This clone was recorded only once. The chain combines TRBV10-3 with TRBJ2-7, with 8 bases matching TRBD2. Germline-derived CDR1 and CDR2 are ENHRY and SYGVKD. The ends lost 3 bases at V and 5 bases at J; junction bases unmatched: 3. This CDR3 is 13 amino acids long. The CDR3 DNA sequence: TGTGCCATCAGTGATAGGACTAGCAACGAGCAGTACTTC. Its translation: CAISDRTSNEQYF.

This rearrangement joins TRBV28 to TRBJ2-1, with 9 bases that match TRBD1. V gave up 8 bases and J gave up 3 bases; unmatched junction bases: 2. Germline CDR1 and CDR2: MDHEN and SYDVKM. CDR3 length: 13 residues. In DNA form, the CDR3 reads TGTGCCAGCCAGACAGGGGGCTACAATGAGCAGTTCTTC. Amino acid sequence: CASQTGGYNEQFF.

This clone was seen a single time. The V call is TRBV7-2, the J call TRBJ1-4; TRBD1 agrees at 8 bases. CDR3 size: 15 residues. V lost 6 bases and J lost 3; bases outside the gene matches: 6. Germline CDR1 and CDR2: SGHTA and FQGNSA. The CDR3 DNA follows: TGTGCCAGCAGTTCCACAGGGGGACCTAATGAAAAACTGTTTTTT. Residues: CASSSTGGPNEKLFF. The full variable domain, in which reference TRBV7-2 and TRBJ1-4 provide the parts outside the CDR3, is GAGVSQSPSNKVTEKGKDVELRCDPISGHTALYWYRQSLGQGLEFLIYFQGNSAPDKSGLPSDRFSAERTGGSVSTLTIQRTQQEDSAVYLCASSSTGGPNEKLFFGSGTQLSVL.

The chain recombines TRBV29-1 with TRBJ1-2; weak D call: TRBD1 (6 bases). The germline gives CDR1 SQVTM, CDR2 ANQGSEA. The CDR3 sequence is 14 residues long. Trimming left V 7 bases short and J 6 bases short, with 21 bases between. Here the CDR3 reads CSAQKSRDKDGYTF. CDR3 DNA: TGCAGCGCCCAAAAATCCCGGGACAAAGATGGCTACACCTTC.

The J gene is TRBJ2-5, the V gene TRBV4-1; D is possibly TRBD1 (6 bases). The CDR3 has 15 residues. CDR1 is MGHRA and CDR2 is YSYEKL in the germline V gene. Trimming cost V 0 bases and J 5 bases, with 13 bases left between them. The CDR3 DNA reads as TGCGCCAGCAGCCAAGACTTGGTCCAGGGGGAGACCCAGTACTTC. The encoded protein is CASSQDLVQGETQYF.

The chain employs TRBV10-2 and TRBJ1-2; weak D call: TRBD1 (5 bases). Germline V gene sequence: CDR1 WSHSY, CDR2 SAAADI. Trimming shortened V by 8 bases and J by 8 bases, and 18 bases separated the two germline ends. The CDR3 is 13 residues long. The CDR3 sequence: CASAVGRGRGYTF. The CDR3 DNA sequence: TGCGCCAGCGCGGTAGGGAGGGGAAGGGGCTACACCTTC.

The rearrangement uses TRBV18 and TRBJ2-7; 11 nucleotides agree with TRBD1. Germline V gene data show CDR1 as KGHSH and CDR2 as LQKENI. J was trimmed by 2 bases and V by 3 bases; bases with no gene match: 9. This CDR3 contains 17 residues. For the CDR3, the DNA is TGTGCCAGCTCACCTACTATTATGGGACAGGGGGCCTACGAGCAGTACTTC. Translating gives CASSPTIMGQGAYEQYF.

Worth noting for this clone: This same CDR3 is encoded by further DNA sequences in the sample. The rearrangement links TRBV5-1 to TRBJ1-5, with 7 bases that match TRBD1. The ends lost 0 bases at V and 3 bases at J; junction bases unmatched: 3. This CDR3 is 15 amino acids long. Germline-derived CDR1 and CDR2 are SGHRS and YFSETQ. The CDR3 coding sequence is TGCGCCAGCAGCTTGGGGGGGACAGACAATCAGCCCCAGCATTTT. It is translated as CASSLGGTDNQPQHF.

V usage is TRBV2 and J usage is TRBJ1-4, with D possibly matching TRBD1 (5 bases). V was trimmed by 5 bases and J by 7 bases, leaving 20 bases between them. The CDR3 is made up of 16 amino acids. Germline loops: CDR1 SNHLY, CDR2 FYNNEI. CDR3 nucleotides: TGTGCCAGCAGTTTGCCGGTTCAGGGAGGTGGTGAAAAACTGTTTTTT. Protein product: CASSLPVQGGGEKLFF.

Only a few counts were recorded for this clone. V is TRBV11-2 and J is TRBJ2-2, with a weak D call TRBD1 (5 bases). V was shortened by 5 bases and J by 4 bases, with 11 bases between the two germline ends. The germline CDR1 and CDR2 sequences are SGHAT and FQNNGV. The CDR3 is made up of 14 amino acids. The DNA of the CDR3 is TGTGCCAGCAGCCCGTCAAGGGGCACCGGGGAGCTGTTTTTT. Translating it yields CASSPSRGTGELFF.

The rearrangement links TRBV7-3 to TRBJ2-7; TRBD2 matches at 11 bases. Trimming took 5 bases from V and 6 from J; bases not matched to a gene: 3. Germline lookup yields CDR1 SGHTA and CDR2 FQGTGA. This CDR3 region has 13 residues. CDR3 in DNA: TGTGCCAGCAGCATAGCGGGAGGGGCCGAGCAGTACTTC. Protein: CASSIAGGAEQYF.

The V call is TRBV19, the J call TRBJ1-1; 8 nucleotides align to TRBD1. J gave up 3 bases and V 6 bases, and 9 bases lay outside the gene matches. The V gene's germline CDR1 is LNHDA and CDR2 SQIVND (reference sequence). The CDR3 is 15 residues long. The CDR3 reads CASRGGQGGDTEAFF. For the CDR3, the DNA is TGTGCCAGTAGGGGAGGACAGGGAGGGGACACTGAAGCTTTCTTT.

The genes are TRBV6-1 and TRBJ1-2, with TRBD1 identical over 8 bases. Germline CDR1 MNHNS, CDR2 SASEGT. CDR3 length: 15 amino acids. Germline trimming cut 3 bases from V and 0 bases from J; bases unmatched to any gene: 3. The CDR3 region is CASSDQGAANYGYTF. The DNA of the CDR3 is TGTGCCAGCAGTGATCAGGGGGCGGCTAACTATGGCTACACCTTC.

To note about this clone: Compared with germline, one end of the junction differs, possibly owing to a read error. The chain combines TRBV27 with TRBJ2-5, with D unresolved. The length of the CDR3 is 11 residues. Germline assignment: CDR1 MNHEY and CDR2 SMNVEV (reference sequence). DNA of the CDR3: TGTGCCACCCGCGCGGCGGAGACCCGGTACTTC. Protein: CATRAAETRYF.

The genes are TRBV25-1 and TRBJ1-2, with TRBD1 identical over 9 bases. The CDR3 loop spans 16 amino acids. V was pared by 8 bases and J by 1 base, with 11 bases of the junction left unmatched. Germline loops: CDR1 MGHDK, CDR2 SYGVNS. The CDR3 DNA reads TGTGCCAGCGTAGCCGGGACAGGGACCTATAACTATGGCTACACCTTC. This gives the protein CASVAGTGTYNYGYTF.

The V and J genes are TRBV7-3 and TRBJ1-1, with D possibly TRBD1 on 5 matching bases. Per germline, CDR1 SGHTA and CDR2 FQGTGA. V lost 2 bases and J 0 bases, leaving 13 bases between the germline ends. This CDR3 has 16 residues. As DNA, the CDR3 is TGTGCCAGCAGCTTACAGGGTCCTACCATGAACACTGAAGCTTTCTTT. This sequence encodes CASSLQGPTMNTEAFF.

This clone was seen a single time. The chain links TRBV7-8 to TRBJ1-3, with TRBD1 matching over 7 bases. Germline trimming cut 4 bases from V and 2 bases from J; bases unmatched to any gene: 17. Germline CDR1 is SGHVS and CDR2 is FQNEAQ. There are 19 residues in the CDR3. The CDR3 DNA reads TGTGCCAGCAGCTCACCCCCCTTCACAGGGGACGCCCCTGGAAACACCATATATTTT. This sequence encodes CASSSPPFTGDAPGNTIYF.

The chain has TRBV18 and TRBJ1-1; D gene uncertain. V lost 4 bases and J lost 2, with 11 bases in between. Per the germline V gene, CDR1 is KGHSH and CDR2 is LQKENI. The CDR3 is made up of 14 amino acids. DNA for the CDR3: TGTGCCAGCTCACAAACCGCAGGAAACACTGAAGCTTTCTTT. It is translated as CASSQTAGNTEAFF.